Each of the 8 T cell receptor beta chains below was sequenced from the same sample in a study of cytomegalovirus exposure and HLA in healthy donors. The study ran its PCR with 60 Vbeta and 13 Jbeta primers. Assay: immunoSEQ multiplex PCR; the TCRdb copy retains only in-frame clones and omits some. This sample yields about 300,000 clones, of which just over 85% are seen a single time; almost 4% belongs to the top ten. The sequenced sample was PBMCs. The source is a man aged 40-50 years in good health and CMV-seropositive.

The genes are TRBV12-5 and TRBJ2-1; no definite D call. CDR1 LGHNT and CDR2 FRNRAP come from the germline V gene. V shed 1 base and J shed 3 bases, with 7 bases lying between them. The CDR3 is made up of 14 amino acids. CDR3 amino acids: CASGLGDFYNEQFF. CDR3 bases: TGTGCTAGTGGTTTGGGAGACTTCTACAATGAGCAGTTCTTC.

This chain uses TRBV4-1 with TRBJ2-7, with TRBD1 identical over 8 bases. This CDR3 spans 17 amino acids. Germline V gene data show CDR1 as MGHRA and CDR2 as YSYEKL. J gave up 3 bases and V 1 base, and 11 bases lay outside the gene matches. The CDR3: CASSQVAGGIAVYEQYF. The DNA for the CDR3 is TGCGCCAGCAGCCAAGTGGCAGGGGGCATAGCGGTCTACGAGCAGTACTTC.

The chain recombines TRBV4-1 with TRBJ1-4; the D is unclear. The CDR3 is 15 residues long. Deletions cut 0 bases from V and 5 bases from J, with 10 bases between. Germline V lookup: CDR1 MGHRA, CDR2 YSYEKL. The chain's CDR3 is CASSQDRGLNEKLFF. In DNA form, the CDR3 reads TGCGCCAGCAGCCAAGATCGTGGGCTAAATGAAAAACTGTTTTTT.

This sequence joins TRBV11-2 and TRBJ1-2, with TRBD1 matching over 11 bases. Germline CDR1 reads SGHAT; CDR2 reads FQNNGV. Trimming cost V 1 base and J 6 bases; bases outside gene matches: 10. The CDR3 runs to 17 residues. DNA for the CDR3: TGTGCCAGCAGCTTAGCCCGGACAGGGGGCCTCTCAGATGGCTACACCTTC. It encodes CASSLARTGGLSDGYTF.

The gene calls are TRBV7-2 and TRBJ2-7; D possibly corresponds to TRBD2 (6 bases). V lost 2 bases, J lost 2 bases, and 16 bases lay in between. CDR1 is SGHTA, CDR2 FQGNSA, per germline. The CDR3 is made up of 16 amino acids. The CDR3 DNA reads as TGTGCCAGCAGCTTATCGCTGGGGCTAGCGACCTACGAGCAGTACTTC. It is translated as CASSLSLGLATYEQYF.

The genes are TRBV15 and TRBJ1-2; perhaps TRBD1 as D (6 bases). Looked up from germline, CDR1 is LNHNV and CDR2 is YYDKDF (reference sequence). Between the trimmed V and J ends, which lost 2 bases and 8 bases, there was a span of 18 bases. This CDR3 comprises 15 residues. The CDR3 region is CATSRSGAGAWGYTF. The DNA for the CDR3 is TGTGCCACCAGCAGATCAGGGGCCGGGGCCTGGGGCTACACCTTC.

The chain uses TRBV7-9 and TRBJ2-2, with 13 bases matching TRBD2. The CDR3 is 18 amino acids. Germline assignment: CDR1 SEHNR and CDR2 FQNEAQ (reference sequence). With 5 bases clipped from V and 0 bases from J, the junction kept 6 bases outside the gene matches. CDR3 nucleotides: TGTGCCAGCAGCGGACTAGCGGGAGTCCTTTCGAACACCGGGGAGCTGTTTTTT. Residues: CASSGLAGVLSNTGELFF.

CDR3: CASSLLGLAGVGELFF. DNA of the CDR3: TGCGCCAGCAGCCTCCTGGGACTAGCGGGAGTCGGGGAGCTGTTTTTT. This chain connects TRBV4-1 to TRBJ2-2; the match to TRBD2 covers 14 bases. The CDR3 runs to 16 residues. With 4 bases clipped from V and 7 bases from J, the junction kept 5 bases outside the gene matches. The germline CDR1 and CDR2 sequences are MGHRA and YSYEKL.